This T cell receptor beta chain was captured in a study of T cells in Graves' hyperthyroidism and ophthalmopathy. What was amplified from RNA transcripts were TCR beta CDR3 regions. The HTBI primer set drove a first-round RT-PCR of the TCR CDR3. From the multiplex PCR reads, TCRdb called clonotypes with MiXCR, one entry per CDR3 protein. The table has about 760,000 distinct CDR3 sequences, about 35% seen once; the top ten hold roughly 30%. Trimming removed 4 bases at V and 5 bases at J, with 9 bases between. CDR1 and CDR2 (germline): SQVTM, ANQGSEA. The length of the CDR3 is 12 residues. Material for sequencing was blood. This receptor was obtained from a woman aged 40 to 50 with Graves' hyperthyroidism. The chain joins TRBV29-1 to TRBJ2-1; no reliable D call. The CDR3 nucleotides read TGCAGCGTTGTACTACCAAACAATGAGCAGTTCTTC. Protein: CSVVLPNNEQFF.